This T cell receptor (beta chain) was identified during a study (dated by TCRdb to the mid-2010s). Regarding the complete study: The study examined whether tumor-infiltrating Tregs in breast cancer are drawn from blood Tregs or arise in situ by conversion from other CD4+ T cell subsets.

The full study reports these points: The TCR gene usage of tumor memory CD4+ T cells clustered together with blood and lymph node memory CD4+ cells and with lymph node naive CD4+ cells. Tumor-infiltrating Treg TCR alpha and beta sequences overlapped most with tumor naive CD4+ T cells, then with blood naive CD4+ T cells. Validation in the larger cohort was restricted to a single TCR beta V-J rearrangement rather than whole repertoires.

This clonotype was observed a handful of times. Its antigen has not been determined. Per-base qualities were not stored, and no clone one base away is much larger. V sheds 5 bases and J sheds 2 bases, leaving 18 bases between their ends. The germline V gene encodes CDR1 SGHAT and CDR2 FQNNGV. The cysteine opens and the phenylalanine closes a CDR3 of 16 amino acids. Of all the DNA, just the CDR3 is kept, 48 bases in frame from base 1. Full-length TCR variable regions were amplified by 5' RACE PCR using constant-region reverse primers, and then by semi-nested PCR using Nested Universal Primer A. The ReliaPrep RNA Cell Miniprep System was used to extract total RNA, which was then reverse transcribed into 5'RACE-ready cDNA with the SMARTer RACE 5'/3' Kit. Full-length TCR alpha and beta libraries were barcoded with multiplex adaptors and sequenced on an Illumina MiSeq. On the authors' methods: For each of nine subset-tissue groups, sequencing data from the five patients were pooled, and the groups were then compared using unsupervised clustering of TCR gene usage. The Morisita-Horn index was used to calculate repertoire similarity, with shared sequences weighted by how much each contributed to each repertoire. Using fastp trimming at Q25 and MiXCR clonotype assembly, TCRdb reanalyzed the public sequencing data and kept in-frame beta chains. Each record represents a unique CDR3 protein, reported with the most common genes and DNA among its rows. The V and J calls were determined by TCRdb, not by the authors. This sample is represented by around 55,000 distinct CDR3 sequences; under 25% of them were singletons. The ten most abundant clones make up roughly 3.2% of the sample.

Cells that were CD4+CD25+CD127-/low were the ones isolated as Tregs. Tregs, naive and memory CD4+ T cells from tumor, blood and ipsilateral draining lymph nodes of five breast cancer patients underwent full-length TCR alpha and beta sequencing. Tumor tissue and lymph nodes obtained by ipsilateral axillary dissection were perfused with PBS, cut into small pieces and digested using collagenase I and hyaluronidase. Sorted cell populations were confirmed by FACS to exceed 90% purity. Here the chain combines TRBV11-2 and TRBJ1-2; TRBD1 is perhaps the D gene, given 5 matching bases. The specimen sequenced was tumor-infiltrating Tregs sorted from the breast tumor. The receptor's source is a female donor with breast cancer. The CDR3 loop reads CASSLSAGTVNYGYTF. Read as DNA, the sequence is TGTGCCAGCAGCCTTAGTGCCGGGACTGTAAACTATGGCTACACCTTC.